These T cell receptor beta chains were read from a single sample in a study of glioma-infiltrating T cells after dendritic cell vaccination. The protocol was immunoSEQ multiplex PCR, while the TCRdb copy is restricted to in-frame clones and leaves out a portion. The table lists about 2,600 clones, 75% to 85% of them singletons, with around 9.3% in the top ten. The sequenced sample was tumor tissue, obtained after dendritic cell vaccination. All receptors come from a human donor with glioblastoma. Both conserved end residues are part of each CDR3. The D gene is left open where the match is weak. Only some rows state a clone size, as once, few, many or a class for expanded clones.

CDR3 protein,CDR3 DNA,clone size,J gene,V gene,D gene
CASSVAASGRTDTQYF,TGTGCCAGCAGCGTAGCGGCTAGCGGACGCACAGATACGCAGTATTTT,once,TRBJ2-3,TRBV9,TRBD2
CASSVWTSGNGETQYF,TGCGCCAGCAGTGTTTGGACTAGCGGGAATGGGGAGACCCAGTACTTC,NA,TRBJ2-5,TRBV10-2,TRBD2
CACRTGWENTEAFF,TGTGCCTGCCGGACAGGGTGGGAGAACACTGAAGCTTTCTTT,once,TRBJ1-1,TRBV30,TRBD1
CASSSIQGSSYNEQFF,TGTGCCAGCAGCTCAATACAGGGGAGCTCCTACAATGAGCAGTTCTTC,few,TRBJ2-1,TRBV5-6,TRBD1
CASTQGRGNEAFF,TGTGCCAGCACCCAGGGAAGGGGAAACGAAGCTTTCTTT,NA,TRBJ1-1,TRBV5-4,NA
CASRGPSGQGGTGEAFF,TGTGCCAGCAGAGGGCCCTCGGGACAGGGCGGTACGGGTGAAGCTTTCTTT,NA,TRBJ1-1,TRBV2,TRBD1
CASSPGLAGEPYEQYF,TGTGCCAGCAGCCCAGGACTAGCGGGAGAACCCTACGAGCAGTACTTC,NA,TRBJ2-7,TRBV7-3,TRBD2
CASSLEPSGSIHEQFF,TGCGCCAGCAGCTTGGAGCCTAGCGGGAGTATCCATGAGCAGTTCTTC,NA,TRBJ2-1,TRBV5-1,TRBD2
CASSGGRGLATGELFF,TGTGCCAGCAGCGGAGGTCGGGGACTAGCAACCGGGGAGCTGTTTTTT,NA,TRBJ2-2,TRBV7-2,TRBD2
CASSHQGPNSPLHF,TGTGCCAGCAGCCACCAGGGGCCTAATTCACCCCTCCACTTT,NA,TRBJ1-6,TRBV6-6,NA
CASSFISLAGDTQYF,TGTGCCAGCAGCTTTATCTCGCTAGCGGGAGATACGCAGTATTTT,NA,TRBJ2-3,TRBV5-6,TRBD2
CASSITGGERELFF,TGTGCCAGCAGCATTACAGGGGGCGAGAGGGAGCTGTTTTTT,few,TRBJ2-2,TRBV28,TRBD1
CASSYESGANEQFF,TGTGCCAGTAGTTACGAATCAGGGGCCAATGAGCAGTTCTTC,NA,TRBJ2-1,TRBV19,NA
CASSIAGGGTPDTQYF,TGTGCCAGTAGTATAGCTGGCGGGGGTACACCAGATACGCAGTATTTT,NA,TRBJ2-3,TRBV19,TRBD2
CASSLGQANYGYTF,TGCGCCAGCAGCTTGGGACAGGCTAACTATGGCTACACCTTC,few,TRBJ1-2,TRBV5-1,NA
CALPAGGETQHF,TGTGCCCTACCAGCGGGGGGAGAGACCCAGCACTTC,NA,TRBJ2-5,TRBV19,TRBD2
CASSQRSRGNTEAFF,TGTGCCAGCAGTCAACGGAGCCGGGGGAACACTGAAGCTTTCTTT,NA,TRBJ1-1,TRBV7-2,NA
CASSSGTLSSYEQYF,TGTGCCAGCAGCTCTGGGACTCTTAGCTCCTACGAGCAGTACTTC,NA,TRBJ2-7,TRBV9,NA
CASSLGRTTGELFF,TGTGCCAGCAGTTTAGGCCGCACAACCGGGGAGCTGTTTTTT,NA,TRBJ2-2,TRBV27,NA
CASSSSPDQPQHF,TGTGCCAGCAGCTCCTCCCCGGATCAGCCCCAGCATTTT,NA,TRBJ1-5,TRBV7-3,NA
CASSSGVNTGELFF,TGTGCCAGCAGTTCAGGGGTAAACACCGGGGAGCTGTTTTTT,NA,TRBJ2-2,TRBV11-3,NA
CASSQGQGALATEAFF,TGCGCCAGCAGCCAAGGACAGGGCGCACTTGCCACTGAAGCTTTCTTT,NA,TRBJ1-1,TRBV10-2,TRBD1
CASNQGSGYSPLHF,TGTGCCAGCAACCAGGGTAGCGGTTATTCACCCCTCCACTTT,NA,TRBJ1-6,TRBV6-5,NA
CASSFLSWLGEKLFF,TGTGCCAGCAGCTTTCTATCCTGGCTAGGTGAAAAACTGTTTTTT,NA,TRBJ1-4,TRBV6-5,NA
CASSPRGRNQPQHF,TGTGCCAGCAGCCCGCGGGGACGCAATCAGCCCCAGCATTTT,NA,TRBJ1-5,TRBV6-5,NA
CASSITTGRNTQYF,TGTGCCAGTAGTATAACGACAGGGCGTAATACGCAGTATTTT,NA,TRBJ2-3,TRBV19,TRBD1
CASSSGDSNSYEQYF,TGTGCCAGCAGCTCCGGAGACTCCAACTCCTACGAGCAGTACTTC,few,TRBJ2-7,TRBV4-2,NA
CASSPGDRGRETQYF,TGTGCCAGCAGCCCGGGGGACAGGGGGCGCGAGACCCAGTACTTC,NA,TRBJ2-5,TRBV5-4,TRBD1
CAWSRDSGSGNTIYF,TGTGCCTGGTCCCGGGACTCTGGCTCTGGAAACACCATATATTTT,few,TRBJ1-3,TRBV30,NA
CASSQDRSGLHNEQFF,TGTGCCAGCAGCCAAGATCGTAGCGGGCTGCACAATGAGCAGTTCTTC,NA,TRBJ2-1,TRBV4-2,TRBD2
CSVSAETGGGEQYF,TGCAGCGTCTCGGCCGAGACAGGGGGCGGCGAGCAGTACTTC,NA,TRBJ2-7,TRBV29-1,TRBD1
CASSLAERDRGTYNEQFF,TGTGCCAGCAGCTTAGCAGAGCGGGACAGGGGAACCTACAATGAGCAGTTCTTC,NA,TRBJ2-1,TRBV7-8,TRBD1
CASSLNRGVIQPQHF,TGTGCCAGCAGTTTAAACAGGGGGGTTATCCAGCCCCAGCATTTT,NA,TRBJ1-5,TRBV27,TRBD1
CASSPYSGQAIEQYF,TGTGCCAGCAGCCCCTACTCGGGACAGGCTATCGAGCAGTACTTC,NA,TRBJ2-7,TRBV9,TRBD1
CASSDRVATGELFF,TGTGCCAGCAGCGACAGGGTGGCCACCGGGGAGCTGTTTTTT,NA,TRBJ2-2,TRBV6-5,TRBD1
CASSPLGTRNEQFF,TGTGCCAGCAGTCCACTTGGGACTAGAAATGAGCAGTTCTTC,NA,TRBJ2-1,TRBV6-5,TRBD2
CASSPPGLGAQETQYF,TGTGCCAGCAGCCCCCCGGGACTAGGAGCCCAAGAGACCCAGTACTTC,NA,TRBJ2-5,TRBV7-2,TRBD2
CASSTQGAEETQYF,TGTGCCAGCAGCACCCAAGGAGCAGAAGAGACCCAGTACTTC,NA,TRBJ2-5,TRBV11-2,NA
CASSLTGGQPQHF,TGTGCCAGCAGCCTGACAGGGGGCCAGCCCCAGCATTTT,NA,TRBJ1-5,TRBV11-3,TRBD1
CASSFGGNYGYTF,TGCGCCAGCAGCTTCGGCGGTAACTATGGCTACACCTTC,NA,TRBJ1-2,TRBV5-1,NA
CASSPELYSPLHF,TGTGCCAGCAGCCCCGAACTATATTCACCCCTCCACTTT,NA,TRBJ1-6,TRBV11-2,NA
CASSIQGFDEKLFF,TGTGCCAGCAGCATACAGGGGTTTGATGAAAAACTGTTTTTT,NA,TRBJ1-4,TRBV5-8,TRBD1
CASSESGTGLYGYTF,TGTGCCAGCAGTGAATCAGGGACAGGGTTATATGGCTACACCTTC,NA,TRBJ1-2,TRBV25-1,TRBD1
CASSLETGSYTF,TGTGCCAGCAGCTTGGAAACCGGGAGCTACACCTTC,NA,TRBJ1-2,TRBV5-4,NA
CASSPREGGELFF,TGTGCCAGCAGCCCAAGGGAGGGCGGGGAGCTGTTTTTT,NA,TRBJ2-2,TRBV7-1,TRBD2
CASSQDLWQNNLYGYTF,TGTGCCAGCAGCCAAGATCTGTGGCAGAACAACCTCTATGGCTACACCTTC,NA,TRBJ1-2,TRBV4-2,NA
CASSPPYKGDREAFF,TGTGCCAGCAGTCCCCCTTATAAGGGGGACCGTGAAGCTTTCTTT,NA,TRBJ1-1,TRBV6-5,NA
CASTMTGVDYNEQFF,TGTGCCAGCACCATGACAGGGGTGGATTACAATGAGCAGTTCTTC,NA,TRBJ2-1,TRBV6-1,TRBD1